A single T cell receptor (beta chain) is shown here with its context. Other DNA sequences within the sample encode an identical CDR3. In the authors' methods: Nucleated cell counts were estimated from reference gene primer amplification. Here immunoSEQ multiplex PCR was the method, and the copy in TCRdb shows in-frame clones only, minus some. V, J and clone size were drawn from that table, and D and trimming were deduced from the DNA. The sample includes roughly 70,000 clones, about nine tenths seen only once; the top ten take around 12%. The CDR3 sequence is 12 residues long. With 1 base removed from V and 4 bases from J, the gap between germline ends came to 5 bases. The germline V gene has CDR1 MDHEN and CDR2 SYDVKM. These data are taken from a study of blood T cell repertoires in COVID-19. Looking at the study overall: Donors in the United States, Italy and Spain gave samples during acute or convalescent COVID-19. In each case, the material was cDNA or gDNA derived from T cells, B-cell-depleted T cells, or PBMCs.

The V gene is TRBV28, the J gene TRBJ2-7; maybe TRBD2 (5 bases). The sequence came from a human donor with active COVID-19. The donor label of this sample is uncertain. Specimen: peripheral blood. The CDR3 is CASSLSGYEQYF. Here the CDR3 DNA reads TGTGCCAGCAGTTTATCGGGGTACGAGCAGTACTTC.